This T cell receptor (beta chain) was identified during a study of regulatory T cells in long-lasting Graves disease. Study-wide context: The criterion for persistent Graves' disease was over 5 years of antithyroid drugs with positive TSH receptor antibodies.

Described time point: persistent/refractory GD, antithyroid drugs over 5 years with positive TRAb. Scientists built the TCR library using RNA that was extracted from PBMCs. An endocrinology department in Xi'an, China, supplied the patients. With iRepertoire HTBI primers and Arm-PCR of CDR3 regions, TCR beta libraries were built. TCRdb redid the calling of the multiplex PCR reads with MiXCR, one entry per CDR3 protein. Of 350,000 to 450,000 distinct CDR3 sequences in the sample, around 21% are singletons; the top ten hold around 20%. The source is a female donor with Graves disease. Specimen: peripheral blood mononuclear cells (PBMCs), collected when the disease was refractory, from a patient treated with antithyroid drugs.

CDR3 sequence: CAWSEVRDSYEQYF. The CDR3 region has the DNA TGTGCCTGGAGTGAAGTTAGGGACTCCTACGAGCAGTACTTC. The chain carries TRBV30 and TRBJ2-7; D remains ambiguous. The CDR3 runs to 14 residues. V was pared by 1 base and J by 0 bases, with 10 bases between. Germline assignment: CDR1 GTSNPN and CDR2 SVGIG (reference sequence).